This T cell receptor (beta chain) was identified during a study of HIV-infected children after antiretroviral therapy interruption. The study, taken as a whole, reports: Naive CD4+ Gini coefficient rose by interruption end, suggesting clonal expansion.

Treatment of the sample: PENTA 11 planned treatment interruption arm or continuous ART arm. This CDR3 is 16 amino acids long. The germline V gene has CDR1 MDHEN and CDR2 SYDVKM. V shed 5 bases and J 4 bases; nucleotides not matched to a gene: 9. Ten or more counts support this clonotype. Its antigen is unidentified. Unique molecular identifiers were included in an RNA-based 3' RACE TCR library. One entry per CDR3 protein results from TCRdb running MiXCR on the 3' RACE reads. The data contain around 41,000 distinct CDR3 sequences, 6.5% of them singletons. The chain employs TRBV28 and TRBJ2-2; 8 nucleotides match TRBD1. Sequencing was performed on CD45RA+ CD4+ T cells from PBMCs, pooled from several time points, taken from a donor given antiretroviral therapy, either interrupted or continuous. The subset here: naive CD4+ CD45RA+ CD45RO- T cells. The source of this sequence is a pool of human donors with HIV. The CDR3 DNA is TGTGCCAGCAGTGCCTGGACAGGGTCCAGCACCGGGGAGCTGTTTTTT. This codes for CASSAWTGSSTGELFF.